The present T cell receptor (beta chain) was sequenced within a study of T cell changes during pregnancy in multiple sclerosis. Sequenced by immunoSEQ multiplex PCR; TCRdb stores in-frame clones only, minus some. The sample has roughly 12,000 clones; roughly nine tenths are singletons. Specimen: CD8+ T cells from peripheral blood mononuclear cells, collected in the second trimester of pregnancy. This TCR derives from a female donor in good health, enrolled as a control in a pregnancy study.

CDR3 sequence (DNA): TGCGCCAGCACCAAAGGGGAAGGCGATCAGCCCCAGCATTTT. This codes for CASTKGEGDQPQHF. V and J are TRBV4-1 and TRBJ1-5; D is perhaps TRBD1 (5 bases). Trimming left V 7 bases short and J 5 bases short, with 15 bases between. CDR1 MGHRA and CDR2 YSYEKL come from the germline V gene. CDR3 size: 14 residues.